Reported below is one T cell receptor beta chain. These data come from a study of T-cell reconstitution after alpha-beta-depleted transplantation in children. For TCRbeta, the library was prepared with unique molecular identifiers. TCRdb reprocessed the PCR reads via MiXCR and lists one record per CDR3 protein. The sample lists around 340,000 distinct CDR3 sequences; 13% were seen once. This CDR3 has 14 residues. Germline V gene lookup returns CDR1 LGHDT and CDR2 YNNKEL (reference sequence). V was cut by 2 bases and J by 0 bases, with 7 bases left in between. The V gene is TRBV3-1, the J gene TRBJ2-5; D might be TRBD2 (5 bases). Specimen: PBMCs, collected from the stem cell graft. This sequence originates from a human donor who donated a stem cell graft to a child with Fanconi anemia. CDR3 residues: CASSQSGYQETQYF. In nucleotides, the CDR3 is TGTGCCAGCAGCCAAAGCGGATACCAAGAGACCCAGTACTTC.